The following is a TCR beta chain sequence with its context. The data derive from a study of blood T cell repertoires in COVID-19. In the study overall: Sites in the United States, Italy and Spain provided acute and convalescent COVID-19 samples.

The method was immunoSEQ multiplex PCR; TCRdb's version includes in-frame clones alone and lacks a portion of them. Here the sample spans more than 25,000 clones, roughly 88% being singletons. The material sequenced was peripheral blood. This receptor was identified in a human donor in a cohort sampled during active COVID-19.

The CDR3 protein is CASSLRGQTIFGELFF. In nucleotides, the CDR3 is TGTGCCAGCAGTTTAAGAGGACAAACTATTTTCGGGGAGCTGTTTTTT. The rearrangement joins TRBV27 to TRBJ2-2, with a weak D call TRBD1 (5 bases). Trimming took 2 bases from V and 7 from J, leaving 17 bases between them. The CDR3 is 16 residues long. The germline gives CDR1 MNHEY, CDR2 SMNVEV (reference sequence).